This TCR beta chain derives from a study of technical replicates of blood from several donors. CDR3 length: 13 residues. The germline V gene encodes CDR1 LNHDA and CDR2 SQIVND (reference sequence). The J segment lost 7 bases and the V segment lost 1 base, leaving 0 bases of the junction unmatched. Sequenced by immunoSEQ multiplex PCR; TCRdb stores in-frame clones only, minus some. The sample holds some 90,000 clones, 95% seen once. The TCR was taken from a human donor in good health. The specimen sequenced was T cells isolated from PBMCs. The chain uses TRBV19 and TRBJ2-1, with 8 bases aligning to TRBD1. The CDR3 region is CASSIGTGNEQFF. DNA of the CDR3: TGTGCCAGTAGTATAGGGACAGGGAATGAGCAGTTCTTC.